This T cell receptor beta chain was observed in a study of T cell responses to AZD1222 COVID-19 vaccine (dated by TCRdb to 2020 to 2023). In the study overall: A total of about 230 trial participants underwent TCR sequencing, of whom some 210 received two doses of AZD1222 and approximately 25 received two doses of the MenACWY control vaccine. Enrollment into the trials was organized by age into subgroups of 18-55, 56-69 and 70-plus years, and those subgroups contained approximately 150, 30 and 60 TCR-sequenced participants, respectively.

According to the study, the label for this sample's time point signals: about 28 days (+/-7) after the second vaccine dose. AZD1222 recipients whose second dose came at about 4 weeks and those whose second dose came at about 12 weeks were combined into one group, since spike-specific TCR depth and breadth did not differ between the two schedules. The vaccinee samples were drawn from two UK trials, COV001 and COV002, one of which was a single-blind randomized controlled phase 2/3 trial testing AZD1222 (ChAdOx1 nCoV-19) in healthy adults. Trial participant PBMC samples were collected at day 0 and day 28 after the second dose for TCRbeta chain sequencing. As for this clone: Its antigen is currently not known. The input lacks base qualities; no much larger clone sits a single base away.

Results and caveats for the whole study, not just this receptor: Epitopes outside the regions mutated in the B.1.351 and B.1.1.7 variants were reportedly recognized by nearly half of the unique spike-specific TCRs. The 56-69-year group was small, and its depth increase did not reach significance, likely because of low power. Only 5 to 7 AZD1222 recipients were SARS-CoV-2 seropositive at baseline, limiting conclusions about previously exposed vaccinees. Participants were mostly white British and included more females than males, and it was suggested by the authors that clonal diversity may have been underestimated. CD4 TCRs associated with the vaccine covered the entire spike protein, and the dominant responses were in regions 160-218 and 743-854. Spike-specific TCR breadth and depth rose significantly after two AZD1222 doses compared with day 0 and with MenACWY recipients. Because no day 14 peak-response samples were available, the repertoires could be characterized only after the peak T cell response.

The CDR3 regions of human TCRbeta chains were analyzed by immunosequencing. Per the authors' processing: Repertoire TCRs were checked for matches against a reference library of SARS-CoV-2-specific TCRs that had been generated using the MIRA antigen-specificity platform. Breadth was defined as the fraction of unique TCRs that were SARS-CoV-2-associated. Depth was defined as the fraction of total T cells that were SARS-CoV-2-associated. Using the MIRA data, each spike-specific TCR was mapped to the spike region that the TCR reacts to and placed in a CD4 or CD8 class. Log10-transformed breadth and depth values were compared by one-way ANOVA with Sidak's multiple comparisons tests. TCRdb re-hosts the immuneACCESS table, in-frame sequences only. Its copies lack some clones; in the studies checked, an unresolved V gene accounts for under half of them, and the cause for the rest is not known. V and J calls and clone size come straight from that table; D and trimming were deduced from the DNA. A total of around 150,000 clones appear in this sample, around 94% of them only once. Of the sample, 5.1% falls within the top ten clones.

V ends up 4 bases short and J 0 bases short, with an unmatched junction base count of 15. The CDR3 goes from the cysteine to the phenylalanine over 21 residues. Of the read, only the CDR3 DNA is kept; its 63 bases are in frame from base 1. The germline V gene supplies CDR1 KGHDR and CDR2 SFDVKD. In this chain, TRBV24-1 is recombined with TRBJ1-6, with 9 junctional bases fitting TRBD1. The specimen was peripheral blood, collected 28 days after the second AZD1222 dose. The source is an adult who received the AZD1222 COVID-19 vaccine. The CDR3 reads CATSDPGQGNEGSSYNSPLHF. The nucleotides are TGTGCCACCAGTGACCCGGGACAGGGTAATGAGGGGAGCTCCTATAATTCACCCCTCCACTTT.